This TCR beta chain emerged from a study of PD-1 blockade in classical Hodgkin lymphoma. Points on this clone: Its antigen is as yet unknown.

Germline V gives CDR1 ENHRY, CDR2 SYGVKD. Trimming took off 3 bases at V and 0 bases at J, with 9 bases between the two ends. The length of the CDR3 is 15 residues. Each and every patient relapsed after autologous stem cell transplantation, and patients got differing brentuximab vedotin exposure. Patients had relapsed/refractory classical Hodgkin lymphoma with complete response, partial response or progressive disease as best response. Study-wide results and limits: Diversity in CD4+ TCRs, unlike that measured in CD8+ TCRs, had risen significantly by C4D1. Complete responders' baseline diversity resembled that of newly diagnosed patients.

Here immunoSEQ multiplex PCR was the method, and the copy in TCRdb shows in-frame clones only, minus some. The data hold 90,000 to 95,000 clones, with roughly 89% observed a single time. This sequence was found in a human donor with classical Hodgkin lymphoma. V is TRBV10-3 and J is TRBJ1-3; D remains ambiguous. The sequencing here drew on peripheral blood mononuclear cells (PBMCs), taken before the second cycle of nivolumab. As DNA, the CDR3 is TGTGCCATCAGTGATGAGTTCCGCTCTGGAAACACCATATATTTT. Its translation: CAISDEFRSGNTIYF.